This T cell receptor (beta chain) came from a study of shared clonotypes between healthy human individuals. Study-wide context: Donors, aged 18 to 49, were a couple of women and a few men.

General study findings and limits: Larger estimated richness was generally seen in naive subsets than in memory subsets. Deeper or shallower sequencing was expected to change how clonotypes are shared among donors.

The V gene's germline CDR1 is GTSNPN and CDR2 SVGIG (reference sequence). Trimming removed 4 bases at V and 2 bases at J, with 14 bases between. This CDR3 has 14 residues. Original analysis: Junction-only immunoSEQ sequences carried no quality scores, so filtering differed. Measured with immunoSEQ multiplex PCR; TCRdb has only the in-frame clones, and not every one. V and J calls and clone size are given by that table; D and trimming were obtained from the DNA. This sample yields some 2,400,000 clones, of which around 95% are seen a single time; less than 0.15% belongs to the top ten. On this clone itself: What it binds is not known.

The source material was naive CD4+ T cells sorted from blood. Indicated subset: CD45RA+ positively selected. This sequence joins TRBV30 and TRBJ2-5; D unclear. The source of this sequence is a man aged 18-30 years in good health. The CDR3 DNA reads as TGTGCCTGGATGAGTGGCAAGCTACAAGAGACCCAGTACTTC. Encoded protein: CAWMSGKLQETQYF.